The 10 T cell receptor beta chains below all came from one sample that was sequenced in a study of Tregs in tolerant kidney transplant recipients. Here immunoSEQ multiplex PCR was the method, and the copy in TCRdb shows in-frame clones only, minus some. The data contain 50,000 to 80,000 clones, roughly 98% of them singletons. The sequencing here drew on Tregs from blood, taken before the transplant. The receptors stem from a human donor who received a combined kidney and bone marrow transplant.

V gene TRBV4-2 combines with J gene TRBJ1-2, with D perhaps matching TRBD1 (5 bases). Trimming left V 1 base short and J 3 bases short, with 12 bases between. The CDR3 length is 15 residues. The germline CDR1 and CDR2 sequences are LGHNA and YNFKEQ. Here the CDR3 reads CASSQGGRAHYGYTF. The CDR3 region has the DNA TGTGCCAGCAGCCAAGGCGGCAGGGCTCACTATGGCTACACCTTC.

The chain recombines TRBV5-6 with TRBJ1-2, with TRBD1 identical over 7 bases. CDR3 length equals 19 residues. Losses at the gene ends were 0 bases for V and 1 base for J; bases not matched to a gene: 15. Looked up from germline, CDR1 is SGHDT and CDR2 is YYEEEE. The CDR3 DNA reads as TGTGCCAGCAGCTTGGCCAGGGGACAGTTCTCGCTAGTTAACTATGGCTACACCTTC. Amino acids: CASSLARGQFSLVNYGYTF.

The chain joins TRBV5-6 to TRBJ2-2; D unresolved. The CDR3 contains 13 residues. V shed 0 bases and J shed 4 bases, with 4 bases lying between them. In germline, CDR1 is SGHDT, CDR2 YYEEEE. The DNA for the CDR3 is TGTGCCAGCAGCTTGGATCTCACCGGGGAGCTGTTTTTT. It is translated as CASSLDLTGELFF.

The count of this clone is one. The chain recombines TRBV7-9 with TRBJ2-1; 7 bases agree with TRBD2. The CDR3 length is 15 residues. J lost 12 bases, V lost 1 base, and 12 bases had no gene match. Per germline, CDR1 SEHNR and CDR2 FQNEAQ (reference sequence). The DNA of the CDR3 is TGTGCCAGCAGCTTAGTAGGAACTAGCGCTCTGGGGCAGTTCTTC. Its translation is CASSLVGTSALGQFF.

The gene calls are TRBV18 and TRBJ2-2; weak D call: TRBD2 (5 bases). The CDR3 runs to 15 residues. Trimming stripped 3 bases from V and 7 bases from J, with 15 bases between. Germline V gives CDR1 KGHSH, CDR2 LQKENI. The CDR3 region is CASSPREGRYGELFF. The CDR3, as DNA: TGTGCCAGCTCACCCCGGGAAGGCAGATACGGGGAGCTGTTTTTT.

The chain links TRBV29-1 to TRBJ1-1; no definite D call. This CDR3 region has 13 residues. Germline CDR1 SQVTM, CDR2 ANQGSEA. V lost 8 bases, J lost 5 bases, and 18 bases lay in between. The CDR3 here is CSTRSGSGTEAFF. DNA of the CDR3: TGCAGCACGCGGAGCGGATCGGGGACTGAAGCTTTCTTT.

This clone has just a few counts. The chain uses TRBV4-3 and TRBJ1-5; 8 nucleotides match TRBD1. V lost 3 bases, J lost 3 bases, and 1 base stayed unmatched. This CDR3 comprises 14 residues. CDR1 is LGHNA and CDR2 is YSLEER in the germline V gene. The CDR3 loop is CASSQDRVNQPQHF. CDR3 sequence (DNA): TGCGCCAGCAGCCAGGACAGGGTCAATCAGCCCCAGCATTTT.

The J gene is TRBJ2-7, the V gene TRBV4-2, with TRBD2 as a possible D gene (6 bases). The CDR3 spans 15 residues. Deletions cut 1 base from V and 3 bases from J, with 13 bases between. The germline gives CDR1 LGHNA, CDR2 YNFKEQ. The DNA of the CDR3 is TGTGCCAGCAGCCAAGCCGGAGGGGACCTCTACGAGCAGTACTTC. Its translation: CASSQAGGDLYEQYF.

CDR3: CASSLTGTGAYNEQFF. CDR3 coding DNA: TGTGCCAGCAGCTTAACCGGGACAGGGGCGTACAATGAGCAGTTCTTC. The rearrangement uses TRBV7-6 and TRBJ2-1; 10 bases align to TRBD1. The CDR3 runs to 16 residues. Trimming took 2 bases from V and 4 from J; bases not matched to a gene: 5. Germline V CDR1 and CDR2: SGHVS, FNYEAQ.

The rearrangement links TRBV27 to TRBJ2-1; 9 bases map to TRBD2. Germline V gives CDR1 MNHEY, CDR2 SMNVEV (reference sequence). After removal of 2 bases from V and 4 bases from J, the junction contained 3 bases not matched to a gene. The CDR3 runs 15 residues. This CDR3 reads CASSLRRGGYNEQFF. For the CDR3, the DNA is TGTGCCAGCAGTTTAAGGCGGGGGGGGTACAATGAGCAGTTCTTC.